This T cell receptor beta chain stems from a study of cytomegalovirus exposure and HLA in healthy donors. Produced via immunoSEQ multiplex PCR; TCRdb's table is partial and in-frame only. The table records under 250,000 clones, 80% to 85% of them present only once. Trimming pared 7 bases from V and 0 bases from J, leaving 13 bases between. The germline V gene has CDR1 MNHNS and CDR2 SASEGT. This CDR3 comprises 14 residues. As to this clone: Its antigen is unidentified.

The donors were members of the validation cohort, which comprised 120 subjects and was separate from the first cohort of 666 subjects. The study's findings and limits: Investigators reported 164 TCR beta chains as tied to cytomegalovirus. High specificity and sensitivity for cytomegalovirus status were reported for the classifier.

Sequences were obtained from PBMCs. The chain links TRBV6-1 to TRBJ2-7; D perhaps matches TRBD2 (5 bases). The TCR was taken from a woman aged 25 to 39 in good health and CMV-seronegative. As DNA, the CDR3 is TGTGCCAGCATGATGGCGGGTCCCTCCTACGAGCAGTACTTC. It translates to CASMMAGPSYEQYF.